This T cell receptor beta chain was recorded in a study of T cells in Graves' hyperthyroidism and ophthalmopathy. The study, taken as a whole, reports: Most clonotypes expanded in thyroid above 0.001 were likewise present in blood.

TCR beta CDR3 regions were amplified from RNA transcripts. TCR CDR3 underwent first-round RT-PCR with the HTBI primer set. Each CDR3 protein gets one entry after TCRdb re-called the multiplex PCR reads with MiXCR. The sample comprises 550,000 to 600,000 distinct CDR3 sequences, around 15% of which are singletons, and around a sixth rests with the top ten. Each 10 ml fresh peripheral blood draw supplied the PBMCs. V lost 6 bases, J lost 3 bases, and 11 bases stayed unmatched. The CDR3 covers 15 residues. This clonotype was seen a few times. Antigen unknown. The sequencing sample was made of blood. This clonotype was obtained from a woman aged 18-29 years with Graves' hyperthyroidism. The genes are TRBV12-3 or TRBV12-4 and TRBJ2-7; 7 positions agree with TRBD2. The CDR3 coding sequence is TGTGCCAGCAGCCCCTCGGGGGGTATGCGCTACGAGCAGTACTTC. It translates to CASSPSGGMRYEQYF.